The 26 T cell receptor beta chains reported below all come from one sample, sequenced in a study of blood T cell repertoires in COVID-19. Profiled with immunoSEQ multiplex PCR; TCRdb holds only in-frame clones, not every one. The sample has about 180,000 clones; roughly 84% are singletons. Sequencing was done on a sample of PBMCs or T cells enriched from blood (not recorded which). The receptors come from a human donor with acute COVID-19. The donor label of this sample is uncertain.

This clone turned up a few times. V gene TRBV6-1 combines with J gene TRBJ2-5; TRBD2 matches 8 bases. This CDR3 has 16 amino acids. V lost 3 bases and J lost 5; bases outside the gene matches: 11. CDR1 and CDR2 from the germline V gene are MNHNS and SASEGT. The CDR3 nucleotides are TGTGCCAGCAGTGAGGGGACGGGGGGGCCTTGGGAGACCCAGTACTTC. Encoded protein: CASSEGTGGPWETQYF.

This rearrangement joins TRBV4-3 to TRBJ2-1; 13 bases map to TRBD2. V lost 5 bases, J lost 8 bases, and 6 bases stayed unmatched. The CDR3 spans 15 residues. Germline-derived CDR1 and CDR2 are LGHNA and YSLEER. CDR3 amino acids: CASSELAGGKDEQFF. The CDR3 coding sequence is TGCGCCAGCAGCGAACTAGCGGGGGGGAAGGATGAGCAGTTCTTC.

The CDR3 is CASSRTGVPWQPQHF. DNA for the CDR3: TGCGCCAGCAGCCGTACAGGGGTTCCATGGCAGCCCCAGCATTTT. This chain links TRBV5-1 with TRBJ1-5; TRBD1 aligns across 7 bases. CDR3 length: 15 residues. Germline CDR1 reads SGHRS; CDR2 reads YFSETQ. The V and J ends lost 4 bases and 7 bases, in that order; junction bases with no gene match: 11. The variable domain in full, completed from reference TRBV5-1 and TRBJ1-5, reads KAGVTQTPRYLIKTRGQQVTLSCSPISGHRSVSWYQQTPGQGLQFLFEYFSETQRNKGNFPGRFSGRQFSNSRSEMNVSTLELGDSALYLCASSRTGVPWQPQHFGDGTRLSIL.

This chain uses TRBV29-1 with TRBJ2-7, with TRBD2 matching 7 bases. The CDR3 spans 15 residues. The trim removed 3 bases at V and 0 bases at J, leaving 8 bases unmatched. From germline, CDR1 is SQVTM and CDR2 ANQGSEA. As DNA, the CDR3 is TGCAGCGTTGAGGTCCGGCGGGGGAGCTCCTACGAGCAGTACTTC. Its translation: CSVEVRRGSSYEQYF.

The J gene is TRBJ1-5, the V gene TRBV19, with a possible D match to TRBD1 (6 bases). V was shortened by 1 base and J by 6 bases, with 16 bases between the two germline ends. Germline-derived CDR1 and CDR2 are LNHDA and SQIVND (reference sequence). The CDR3 consists of 16 residues. CDR3 sequence: CASSIGFRGSGQPQHF. CDR3 DNA sequence: TGTGCCAGTAGTATAGGTTTCAGGGGTTCGGGTCAGCCCCAGCATTTT.

This clone was detected a few times. V usage is TRBV2 and J usage is TRBJ2-4; 12 positions agree with TRBD2. With 5 bases clipped from V and 8 bases from J, the junction kept 10 bases outside the gene matches. CDR1 and CDR2 from the germline V gene are SNHLY and FYNNEI. The CDR3 length is 16 residues. The CDR3 loop is CASSRILAGGRDIQYF. In DNA, the CDR3 is TGTGCCAGCAGTCGAATACTAGCGGGGGGACGGGACATTCAGTACTTC.

The gene calls are TRBV27 and TRBJ2-2, with a tentative D call TRBD1 (6 bases). Trimming pared 2 bases from V and 4 bases from J, leaving 11 bases between. The CDR3 length is 15 residues. The germline gives CDR1 MNHEY, CDR2 SMNVEV (reference sequence). This chain's CDR3 is CASSLGGFGTGELFF. The CDR3 bases are TGTGCCAGCAGTTTAGGGGGCTTTGGCACCGGGGAGCTGTTTTTT.

This sequence joins TRBV7-6 and TRBJ2-1; 8 nucleotides align to TRBD1. V lost 1 base and J lost 4; bases outside the gene matches: 9. This CDR3 comprises 17 residues. Germline V lookup: CDR1 SGHVS, CDR2 FNYEAQ. Here the CDR3 reads CASSLVLNRGRYNEQFF. As DNA, the CDR3 is TGTGCCAGCAGCTTAGTCCTTAACAGGGGGAGGTACAATGAGCAGTTCTTC.

V usage is TRBV2 and J usage is TRBJ1-3; tentatively, D is TRBD1 (5 bases). CDR1 is SNHLY and CDR2 is FYNNEI in the germline V gene. The CDR3 is 15 amino acids. V was shortened by 4 bases and J by 3 bases, with 13 bases between the two germline ends. The CDR3 region has the DNA TGTGCCAGCAGTGTTCAGGGCTTCAGTGGAAACACCATATATTTT. It specifies CASSVQGFSGNTIYF. Looking up the rest from reference TRBV2 and TRBJ1-3 gives the full variable domain: EPEVTQTPSHQVTQMGQEVILRCVPISNHLYFYWYRQILGQKVEFLVSFYNNEISEKSEIFDDQFSVERPDGSNFTLKIRSTKLEDSAMYFCASSVQGFSGNTIYFGEGSWLTVV.

This chain's CDR3 is CATSNGDDEQYF. The CDR3 coding sequence is TGTGCCACCAGCAACGGAGACGACGAGCAGTACTTC. The V gene is TRBV15, the J gene TRBJ2-7; D call uncertain. The germline V gene encodes CDR1 LNHNV and CDR2 YYDKDF (reference sequence). V lost 4 bases and J 5 bases, leaving 9 bases between the germline ends. CDR3 size: 12 residues.

This chain links TRBV7-9 with TRBJ2-7, with 7 positions matching TRBD1. Germline loops: CDR1 SEHNR, CDR2 FQNEAQ (reference sequence). Trimming cost V 4 bases and J 0 bases; bases outside gene matches: 6. The length of the CDR3 is 15 residues. The CDR3 reads CASSSRTGASYEQYF. Here the CDR3 DNA reads TGTGCCAGCAGCTCCCGAACAGGGGCCTCCTACGAGCAGTACTTC.

The chain combines TRBV24-1 with TRBJ1-5, with D perhaps matching TRBD1 (5 bases). The CDR3 spans 13 residues. V lost 4 bases and J lost 7, with 10 bases in between. Germline CDR1 reads KGHDR; CDR2 reads SFDVKD. For the CDR3, the DNA is TGTGCCACCAGTGACAGGGAGGGACAGCCCCAGCATTTT. Translating it yields CATSDREGQPQHF.

The chain links TRBV5-1 to TRBJ2-7; TRBD1 matches at 8 bases. CDR1 and CDR2 from the germline V gene are SGHRS and YFSETQ. The CDR3 has 14 residues. Trimming took 6 bases from V and 4 from J; bases not matched to a gene: 9. The CDR3 bases are TGCGCCAGCAAATGGCAGGGGGCCCCTTACGAGCAGTACTTC. Translated: CASKWQGAPYEQYF.

The rearrangement joins TRBV2 to TRBJ2-1; 13 bases agree with TRBD2. J was trimmed by 2 bases and V by 4 bases; bases with no gene match: 5. Per germline, CDR1 SNHLY and CDR2 FYNNEI. The CDR3 sequence is 17 residues long. The CDR3 sequence: CASSARTSGGTYNEQFF. The CDR3 coding sequence is TGTGCCAGCAGTGCCCGGACTAGCGGGGGTACCTACAATGAGCAGTTCTTC.

The chain uses TRBV5-1 and TRBJ2-3, with D possibly matching TRBD1 (6 bases). Trimming took off 0 bases at V and 6 bases at J, with 14 bases between the two ends. The CDR3 has 15 amino acids. CDR1 and CDR2 from the germline V gene are SGHRS and YFSETQ. The CDR3 DNA is TGCGCCAGCAGCTTGGGAGGGGTCAGGGGCGATACGCAGTATTTT. Translated: CASSLGGVRGDTQYF.

This clone was counted only a few times. V is TRBV7-9 and J is TRBJ1-5; D unclear. V shed 4 bases and J shed 0 bases, with 7 bases lying between them. The CDR3 has 14 amino acids. CDR1 is SEHNR, CDR2 FQNEAQ, per germline (reference sequence). CDR3 protein: CASSYENSNQPQHF. CDR3 DNA: TGTGCCAGCAGCTACGAGAATAGCAATCAGCCCCAGCATTTT.

The chain is built from TRBV20-1 and TRBJ2-5, with D hard to call. Trimming removed 1 base at V and 5 bases at J, with 5 bases between. From germline, CDR1 is DFQATT and CDR2 SNEGSKA (reference sequence). The CDR3 spans 11 residues. CDR3 DNA: TGCAGTGCTAGAGGAGTGGAGACCCAGTACTTC. This gives the protein CSARGVETQYF.

The rearrangement links TRBV7-8 to TRBJ1-1; possibly TRBD1 for D (6 bases). This CDR3 has 12 amino acids. Trimming cost V 5 bases and J 7 bases, with 11 bases left between them. CDR1 SGHVS and CDR2 FQNEAQ come from the germline V gene. For the CDR3, the DNA is TGTGCCAGCAGCCGGGACACCGATGAAGCTTTCTTT. This sequence encodes CASSRDTDEAFF.

The gene calls are TRBV6-5 and TRBJ2-1, with D possibly matching TRBD1 (6 bases). The CDR3 runs 15 residues. Germline CDR1 and CDR2: MNHEY and SVGAGI. Trimming took 0 bases from V and 6 from J, leaving 12 bases between them. The CDR3, as DNA: TGTGCCAGCAGTTACTCAGGGGGACGGGGCAATGAGCAGTTCTTC. This translates into CASSYSGGRGNEQFF.

This clone was detected only a few times. The chain is built from TRBV7-7 and TRBJ2-1; the D gene is possibly TRBD2 (6 bases). This CDR3 has 16 amino acids. V lost 1 base, J lost 2 bases, and 12 bases lay in between. The germline CDR1 and CDR2 sequences are SSHAT and FNYEAQ (reference sequence). Written as DNA, the CDR3 is TGTGCCAGCAGCTTAGGCGCGGGGTTGCCCTACAATGAGCAGTTCTTC. This sequence encodes CASSLGAGLPYNEQFF.

The chain recombines TRBV7-2 with TRBJ2-7; maybe TRBD1 (6 bases). The germline V gene has CDR1 SGHTA and CDR2 FQGNSA. V lost 4 bases and J lost 2, with 12 bases in between. The CDR3 extends over 14 amino acids. In nucleotides, the CDR3 is TGTGCCAGCAGCTGGGGGCCAGATACCTACGAGCAGTACTTC. It specifies CASSWGPDTYEQYF.

The chain recombines TRBV7-9 with TRBJ2-7; D is possibly TRBD2 (5 bases). The CDR3 contains 14 residues. The ends were cut back, 5 bases at V and 7 bases at J, with 18 bases in the middle. The germline V gene encodes CDR1 SEHNR and CDR2 FQNEAQ (reference sequence). The CDR3 here is CASSLATATGEQYF. The CDR3 DNA sequence: TGTGCCAGCAGCCTCGCTACCGCTACGGGGGAGCAGTACTTC.

The sample holds one count of this clone. The V and J genes are TRBV12-5 and TRBJ2-2; D is possibly TRBD2 (5 bases). CDR1 is LGHNT, CDR2 FRNRAP, per germline. The CDR3 has 16 amino acids. V lost 4 bases and J 4 bases, leaving 16 bases between the germline ends. DNA of the CDR3: TGTGCTAGTGGTTGGAGGACGGAATTGATCACCGGGGAGCTGTTTTTT. Its protein is CASGWRTELITGELFF.

The chain recombines TRBV6-5 with TRBJ1-3, with 9 positions matching TRBD1. The CDR3 has 14 amino acids. Per the germline V gene, CDR1 is MNHEY and CDR2 is SVGAGI. The V and J ends lost 5 bases and 8 bases, in that order; junction bases with no gene match: 7. CDR3 bases: TGTGCCAGCAGTCGGACAGGGGAGAGCCACACCATATATTTT. Its translation is CASSRTGESHTIYF.

The chain employs TRBV4-2 and TRBJ2-2, with 15 bases identical to TRBD2. After removal of 0 bases from V and 4 bases from J, the junction contained 3 bases not matched to a gene. The CDR3 spans 18 residues. CDR1 is LGHNA, CDR2 YNFKEQ, per germline. CDR3 nucleotide sequence: TGTGCCAGCAGCCAAGAGGGACTAGCGGGGGGTCGCACCGGGGAGCTGTTTTTT. Residues: CASSQEGLAGGRTGELFF.

This chain links TRBV9 with TRBJ1-2; D is unclear. Trimming stripped 4 bases from V and 4 bases from J, with 14 bases between. The CDR3 loop spans 14 amino acids. Germline-derived CDR1 and CDR2 are SGDLS and YYNGEE. CDR3 residues: CASSPDAGVYGYTF. CDR3 coding DNA: TGTGCCAGCAGCCCAGATGCCGGGGTCTATGGCTACACCTTC.